The 24 T cell receptor beta chains below were found in one sample sequenced in a study of beta chain features in type 1 diabetes. These TCRs are of unknown antigen specificity. Overall study results and limits: Shorter TCRB CDR3s, moderately but significantly so, were found in Type 1 diabetes patients in all four CD4+ subsets.

All of the isolated RNA was reverse transcribed, so expressed TCRB transcripts were sequenced. Sequenced by immunoSEQ multiplex PCR; TCRdb stores in-frame clones only, minus some. The profile shows a few hundred thousand clones, approximately 15% of them singletons. The sample taken for sequencing was naive CD4+ T cells from blood. The source of these receptors is a man aged 25 to 40 with type 1 diabetes.

This clone was found a few times. The chain uses TRBV30 and TRBJ1-2; D is unresolved. V shed 4 bases and J shed 3 bases, with 9 bases lying between them. The CDR3 loop spans 12 amino acids. Germline V gene sequence: CDR1 GTSNPN, CDR2 SVGIG (reference sequence). The chain's CDR3 is CAWTSADYGYTF. In nucleotides, the CDR3 is TGTGCCTGGACCAGTGCTGACTATGGCTACACCTTC. Looking up the rest from reference TRBV30 and TRBJ1-2 gives the full variable domain: SQTIHQWPATLVQPVGSPLSLECTVEGTSNPNLYWYRQAAGRGLQLLFYSVGIGQISSEVPQNLSASRPQDRQFILSSKKLLLSDSGFYLCAWTSADYGYTFGSGTRLTVV.

This clone was counted between two and nine times. V gene TRBV2 combines with J gene TRBJ2-3; 11 bases align to TRBD2. The V segment lost 1 base and the J segment 2 bases; nucleotides outside the gene matches: 5. The CDR3 covers 17 residues. Germline values: CDR1 SNHLY, CDR2 FYNNEI. In DNA, the CDR3 is TGTGCCAGCAGTGAAGGTAGCGGGGGGGATCTCACAGATACGCAGTATTTT. Translated, it gives CASSEGSGGDLTDTQYF.

This chain links TRBV6-5 with TRBJ1-1, with D hard to call. V gave up 6 bases and J gave up 6 bases, with 14 bases separating them. Germline V gives CDR1 MNHEY, CDR2 SVGAGI. The CDR3 loop spans 13 amino acids. CDR3 bases: TGTGCCAGCAGGCGAACGGGGTCAGCTGAAGCTTTCTTT. Its protein is CASRRTGSAEAFF.

This clone was detected only a few times. This rearrangement joins TRBV7-9 to TRBJ2-5; D may be TRBD2 (5 bases). This CDR3 region has 14 residues. V lost 5 bases to trimming and J lost 2 bases, with 12 bases between them. Germline V gene data show CDR1 as SEHNR and CDR2 as FQNEAQ (reference sequence). The CDR3 DNA sequence: TGTGCCAGCAGCCCGGGTCCGGGGCAAGAGACCCAGTACTTC. Translated: CASSPGPGQETQYF.

CDR3 sequence: CASSPRQSASSYNSPLHF. DNA of the CDR3: TGTGCCAGCAGCCCCCGACAGTCTGCGAGCTCCTATAATTCACCCCTCCACTTT. V and J are TRBV9 and TRBJ1-6; tentative D call: TRBD1 (5 bases). Germline V CDR1 and CDR2: SGDLS, YYNGEE. This CDR3 comprises 18 residues. Between the trimmed V and J ends, which lost 4 bases and 0 bases, there was a span of 17 bases.

There are a few counts of this clone. This sequence joins TRBV5-4 and TRBJ2-7; 10 bases map to TRBD1. V gave up 4 bases and J gave up 7 bases; unmatched junction bases: 8. This CDR3 has 14 amino acids. Germline assignment: CDR1 SGHNT and CDR2 YYREEE (reference sequence). As DNA, the CDR3 is TGTGCCAGCAGCAAGGGACAGGGGATTCAAGAGCAGTACTTC. As protein: CASSKGQGIQEQYF.

This chain uses TRBV29-1 with TRBJ2-3, with D perhaps matching TRBD2 (6 bases). V dropped 6 bases and J dropped 0 bases, with 16 bases sitting between them. The CDR3 has 15 amino acids. Per germline, CDR1 SQVTM and CDR2 ANQGSEA. The CDR3 region is CSVSTAGYSTDTQYF. CDR3 in DNA: TGCAGCGTATCTACGGCGGGGTATAGCACAGATACGCAGTATTTT.

The V and J genes are TRBV19 and TRBJ1-1; D remains ambiguous. V dropped 0 bases and J dropped 1 base, with 9 bases sitting between them. The CDR3 sequence is 15 residues long. Germline V gives CDR1 LNHDA, CDR2 SQIVND (reference sequence). The DNA of the CDR3 is TGTGCCAGTAGTATAGATCCGGTTCCGAACACTGAAGCTTTCTTT. This encodes CASSIDPVPNTEAFF. Full variable domain (remainder filled in from reference TRBV19 and TRBJ1-1): DGGITQSPKYLFRKEGQNVTLSCEQNLNHDAMYWYRQDPGQGLRLIYYSQIVNDFQKGDIAEGYSVSREKKESFPLTVTSAQKNPTAFYLCASSIDPVPNTEAFFGQGTRLTVV.

This clone was counted between two and nine times. The chain joins TRBV11-2 to TRBJ2-7; 7 nucleotides match TRBD1. With V trimmed by 5 bases and J by 4 bases, 11 bases remained unmatched. Per the germline V gene, CDR1 is SGHAT and CDR2 is FQNNGV. The length of the CDR3 is 15 residues. Here the CDR3 DNA reads TGTGCCAGCAGCGGACCCGGACAGGCGACATACGAGCAGTACTTC. It specifies CASSGPGQATYEQYF.

The chain links TRBV6-1 to TRBJ2-1; 9 bases map to TRBD2. CDR3 size: 14 residues. The trim removed 1 base at V and 5 bases at J, leaving 0 bases unmatched. Per the germline V gene, CDR1 is MNHNS and CDR2 is SASEGT. This CDR3 is CASSEVAGDNEQFF. For the CDR3, the DNA is TGTGCCAGCAGTGAAGTAGCGGGGGACAATGAGCAGTTCTTC.

This chain connects TRBV4-1 to TRBJ1-1; weak D call: TRBD1 (5 bases). CDR3 size: 14 residues. V lost 6 bases and J lost 5, with 16 bases in between. CDR1 MGHRA and CDR2 YSYEKL come from the germline V gene. CDR3 in amino acids: CASSIGREKTEAFF. CDR3 coding DNA: TGCGCCAGCAGTATCGGCAGGGAAAAAACTGAAGCTTTCTTT.

The chain couples TRBV7-9 to TRBJ1-1; D unresolved. The V gene lost 1 base and the J gene lost 1 base, with 7 bases spanning the gap. Germline assignment: CDR1 SEHNR and CDR2 FQNEAQ (reference sequence). The CDR3 contains 14 residues. The CDR3 is CASSLGRENTEAFF. CDR3 nucleotides: TGTGCCAGCAGCTTAGGCCGAGAGAACACTGAAGCTTTCTTT.

The sample holds a few counts of this clone. The V call is TRBV2, the J call TRBJ1-3; TRBD1 matches at 8 bases. The CDR3 is made up of 15 amino acids. The germline V gene encodes CDR1 SNHLY and CDR2 FYNNEI. V dropped 7 bases and J dropped 2; count of bases not matched to a gene: 7. CDR3 protein: CASTIRQGTGNTIYF. The CDR3 DNA sequence: TGTGCCAGCACCATCCGACAGGGGACTGGAAACACCATATATTTT.

The chain carries TRBV4-1 and TRBJ2-1, with D perhaps TRBD1 (6 bases). Germline V lookup: CDR1 MGHRA, CDR2 YSYEKL. Trimming removed 5 bases at V and 3 bases at J, with 17 bases between. The CDR3 is 16 residues long. CDR3 protein: CASSTGQGTGYNEQFF. The CDR3, as DNA: TGCGCCAGCAGCACCGGGCAGGGGACCGGCTACAATGAGCAGTTCTTC.

This clone was seen more than once but under ten times. V is TRBV6-1 and J is TRBJ1-1; possible D gene TRBD1, 5 bases. V lost 6 bases, J lost 5 bases, and 19 bases lay in between. Germline V gene sequence: CDR1 MNHNS, CDR2 SASEGT. This CDR3 comprises 15 residues. This chain's CDR3 is CASSPRRDGRTEAFF. The CDR3 nucleotides are TGTGCCAGCAGCCCACGGAGGGACGGGCGGACTGAAGCTTTCTTT.

This clone came up a few times. This chain connects TRBV9 to TRBJ2-3; 8 bases fit TRBD2. CDR1 is SGDLS, CDR2 YYNGEE, per germline. This CDR3 is built from 14 residues. The ends lost 5 bases at V and 6 bases at J; junction bases unmatched: 8. The DNA of the CDR3 is TGTGCCAGCAGTAGCGGGGCGGGAGTTGATACGCAGTATTTT. Its protein product is CASSSGAGVDTQYF.

V gene TRBV18 combines with J gene TRBJ2-5; 7 nucleotides line up with TRBD1. From germline, CDR1 is KGHSH and CDR2 LQKENI. CDR3 length: 14 residues. Losses at the gene ends were 5 bases for V and 0 bases for J; bases not matched to a gene: 3. This CDR3 reads CASSATGYQETQYF. Written as DNA, the CDR3 is TGTGCCAGCTCAGCGACAGGGTACCAAGAGACCCAGTACTTC.

This clone appeared a few times. The rearrangement links TRBV6-4 to TRBJ2-1; 7 bases line up with TRBD2. The germline V gene has CDR1 MRHNA and CDR2 SNTAGT. The J segment lost 13 bases and the V segment lost 0 bases, leaving 6 bases of the junction unmatched. The CDR3 loop spans 13 amino acids. The CDR3 DNA follows: TGTGCCAGCAGTGACTCGAGAGCGGGGCCTCAGTTCTTC. This encodes CASSDSRAGPQFF.

This chain connects TRBV5-1 to TRBJ1-5; 8 positions match TRBD1. Germline CDR1 and CDR2: SGHRS and YFSETQ. Trimming at V came to 4 bases and at J to 0 bases, leaving 3 bases not matched to a gene. The CDR3 has 15 residues. The CDR3: CASSKTGDSNQPQHF. DNA for the CDR3: TGCGCCAGCAGCAAGACAGGGGATAGCAATCAGCCCCAGCATTTT.

The chain employs TRBV10-3 and TRBJ1-1; D not resolved. From germline, CDR1 is ENHRY and CDR2 SYGVKD. V was trimmed by 1 base and J by 3 bases, leaving 12 bases between them. The CDR3 covers 15 residues. The CDR3 DNA reads as TGTGCCATCAGTGAGTGGGAGGCGGGAGACACTGAAGCTTTCTTT. Residues: CAISEWEAGDTEAFF.

This clone appeared a few times. The V call is TRBV7-9, the J call TRBJ2-1; 8 bases are a match to TRBD1. The junction had 2 bases not matched to a gene; V was cut back by 5 bases and J by 2 bases. The CDR3 totals 14 residues. The V gene's germline CDR1 is SEHNR and CDR2 FQNEAQ (reference sequence). The CDR3 protein is CASSPGQAYNEQFF. The CDR3, as DNA: TGTGCCAGCAGCCCGGGACAGGCCTACAATGAGCAGTTCTTC. The whole variable domain, remainder taken from reference TRBV7-9 and TRBJ2-1, is DTGVSQNPRHKITKRGQNVTFRCDPISEHNRLYWYRQTLGQGPEFLTYFQNEAQLEKSRLLSDRFSAERPKGSFSTLEIQRTEQGDSAMYLCASSPGQAYNEQFFGPGTRLTVL.

This clone was seen more than once but under ten times. This rearrangement joins TRBV10-3 to TRBJ1-1; possibly TRBD1 for D (6 bases). The CDR3 spans 14 residues. Trimming removed 2 bases from V and 3 bases from J, with 10 bases in between. The germline CDR1 and CDR2 sequences are ENHRY and SYGVKD. The CDR3 here is CAISERGGDTEAFF. As DNA, the CDR3 is TGTGCCATCAGTGAGAGAGGGGGTGACACTGAAGCTTTCTTT.

The chain links TRBV10-3 to TRBJ1-1; D is unclear. Per germline, CDR1 ENHRY and CDR2 SYGVKD. The CDR3 has 13 amino acids. The germline V and J ends were trimmed by 4 bases and 1 base, with 7 bases remaining between them. The CDR3 DNA sequence: TGTGCCATCAGTGTTACAGAGAACACTGAAGCTTTCTTT. It translates to CAISVTENTEAFF.

In its sample, this clone was seen a few times. The V gene is TRBV7-9, the J gene TRBJ2-7, with TRBD1 as a possible D gene (5 bases). Germline values: CDR1 SEHNR, CDR2 FQNEAQ (reference sequence). V was trimmed by 4 bases and J by 5 bases, leaving 18 bases between them. The CDR3 loop spans 15 amino acids. The CDR3 sequence is CASSSPPGRAHEQYF. The CDR3 nucleotides read TGTGCCAGCAGCTCCCCTCCGGGCAGGGCCCACGAGCAGTACTTC. The full variable domain, completed using reference TRBV7-9 and TRBJ2-7, is DTGVSQNPRHKITKRGQNVTFRCDPISEHNRLYWYRQTLGQGPEFLTYFQNEAQLEKSRLLSDRFSAERPKGSFSTLEIQRTEQGDSAMYLCASSSPPGRAHEQYFGPGTRLTVT.